This paragraph reports one TCR beta chain. Its antigen is as yet unknown. This sample is drawn from a study of T-cell memory formation after mild COVID-19. The study, taken as a whole, reports: The appearance of some responding clones in pre-infection memory suggested that cross-reactive memory joined.

Germline CDR1 is SEHNR and CDR2 is FQNEAQ (reference sequence). The CDR3 totals 14 residues. Germline trimming cut 2 bases from V and 14 bases from J; bases unmatched to any gene: 8. Amplification by 5'RACE using constant-segment primers produced TCR alpha and TCR beta cDNA libraries that carried sample barcodes and UMIs. TCRdb fed the 5' RACE reads into MiXCR, producing one record per CDR3 protein. This table holds about 340,000 distinct CDR3 sequences, approximately 12% found once. The sample comprised PBMCs or a T cell subset sorted from them (not recorded which). The receptor comes from a man aged 18 to 30 who had mild COVID-19 (a few samples of this study predate the infection). Cell type and time point are not known. The chain links TRBV7-9 to TRBJ1-6; 8 positions match TRBD1. CDR3 loop: CASSLNGGDRSLHF. The CDR3 nucleotides read TGTGCCAGCAGCTTAAATGGTGGGGACAGGTCCCTCCACTTT. Full variable domain (missing parts from reference TRBV7-9 and TRBJ1-6): DTGVSQNPRHKITKRGQNVTFRCDPISEHNRLYWYRQTLGQGPEFLTYFQNEAQLEKSRLLSDRFSAERPKGSFSTLEIQRTEQGDSAMYLCASSLNGGDRSLHFGNGTRLTVT.